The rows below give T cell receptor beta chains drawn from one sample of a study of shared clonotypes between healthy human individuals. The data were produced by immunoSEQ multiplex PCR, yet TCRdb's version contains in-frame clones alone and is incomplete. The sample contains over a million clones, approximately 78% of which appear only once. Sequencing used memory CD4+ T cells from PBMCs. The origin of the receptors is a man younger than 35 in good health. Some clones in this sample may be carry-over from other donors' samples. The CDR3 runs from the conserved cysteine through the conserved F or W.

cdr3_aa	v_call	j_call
CASSLAAGQLSYEQYF	TRBV5-1	TRBJ2-7
CASSDYRSNYGYTF	TRBV2	TRBJ1-2
CASSPTTAGRTYEQYF	TRBV7-9	TRBJ2-7
CASSLLQGNQPQHF	TRBV28	TRBJ1-5
CASSSPSGRTDTQYF	TRBV28	TRBJ2-3
CASSVGTSYEQYF	TRBV9	TRBJ2-7
CASSLAVASGSTQYF	TRBV5-6	TRBJ2-3
CASSLTGTGMSGELFF	TRBV7-3	TRBJ2-2
CASSPSSGANVLTF	TRBV18	TRBJ2-6
CASADRGGNQPQHF	TRBV6-5	TRBJ1-5
CASSQDLGRGMDTQYF	TRBV4-3	TRBJ2-3
CASAGLAGVAGELFF	TRBV4-3	TRBJ2-2
CASSFDLLSAYIGETQYF	TRBV7-9	TRBJ2-5
CASSQGGPQYF	TRBV6-5	TRBJ2-5
CASSEAFGGASYEQYF	TRBV6-1	TRBJ2-7
CASRPGLAGEGAYEQYF	TRBV5-1	TRBJ2-7
CASSPSRDLYEQYF	TRBV7-2	TRBJ2-7
CASSAGQSYEQYF	TRBV7-8	TRBJ2-7
CASSPAFWTEAFF	TRBV7-2	TRBJ1-1
CASSLLPGQQETQYF	TRBV5-1	TRBJ2-5
CASSSAANTEAFF	TRBV5-1	TRBJ1-1
CASSLPPGLRWLRTGELFF	TRBV28	TRBJ2-2
CASSLGGGFGNTIYF	TRBV7-9	TRBJ1-3
CSVEGRGDGYGYTF	TRBV29-1	TRBJ1-2
CASSVLAVANTGELFF	TRBV5-1	TRBJ2-2
CASSPPRQGSGWNTEAFF	TRBV18	TRBJ1-1
CASSSYTRLQETQYF	TRBV28	TRBJ2-5
CASSLAYGQNTEAFF	TRBV19	TRBJ1-1